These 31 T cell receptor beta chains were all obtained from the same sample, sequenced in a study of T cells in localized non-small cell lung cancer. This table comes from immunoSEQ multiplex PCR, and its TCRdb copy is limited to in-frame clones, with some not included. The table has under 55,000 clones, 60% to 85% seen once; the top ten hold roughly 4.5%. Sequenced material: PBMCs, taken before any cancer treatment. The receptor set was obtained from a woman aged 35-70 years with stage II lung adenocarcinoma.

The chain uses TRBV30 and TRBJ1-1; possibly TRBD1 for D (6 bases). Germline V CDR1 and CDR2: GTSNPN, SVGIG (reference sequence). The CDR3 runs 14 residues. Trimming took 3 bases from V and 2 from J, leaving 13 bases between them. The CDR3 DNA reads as TGTGCCTGGAGCTCCTACGGGGGCAACACTGAAGCTTTCTTT. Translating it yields CAWSSYGGNTEAFF.

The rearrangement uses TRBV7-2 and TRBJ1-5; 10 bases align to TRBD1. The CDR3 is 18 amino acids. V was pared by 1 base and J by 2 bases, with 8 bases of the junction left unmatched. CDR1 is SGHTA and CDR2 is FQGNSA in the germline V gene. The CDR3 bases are TGTGCCAGCAGCTTAGGAAGACAGGGGGCCGGGGGCAATCAGCCCCAGCATTTT. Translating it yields CASSLGRQGAGGNQPQHF.

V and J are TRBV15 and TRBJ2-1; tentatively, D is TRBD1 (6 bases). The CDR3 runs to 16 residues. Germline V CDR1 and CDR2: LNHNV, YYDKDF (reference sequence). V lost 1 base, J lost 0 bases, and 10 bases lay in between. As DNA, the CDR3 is TGTGCCACCAGCAGAGGGACAGCGAGCTCCTACAATGAGCAGTTCTTC. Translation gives CATSRGTASSYNEQFF.

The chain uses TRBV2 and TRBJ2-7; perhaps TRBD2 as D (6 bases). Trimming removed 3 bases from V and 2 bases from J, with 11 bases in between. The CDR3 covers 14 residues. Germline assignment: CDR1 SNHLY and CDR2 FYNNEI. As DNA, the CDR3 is TGTGCCAGCAGTGAGGAACGCGGGACCTACGAGCAGTACTTC. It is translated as CASSEERGTYEQYF.

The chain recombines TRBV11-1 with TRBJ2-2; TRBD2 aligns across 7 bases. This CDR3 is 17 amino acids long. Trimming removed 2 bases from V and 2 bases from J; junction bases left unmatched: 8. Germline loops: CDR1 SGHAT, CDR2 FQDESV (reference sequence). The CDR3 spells CASSLLGAGYNTGELFF. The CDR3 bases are TGTGCCAGCAGCTTACTTGGAGCGGGGTATAACACCGGGGAGCTGTTTTTT.

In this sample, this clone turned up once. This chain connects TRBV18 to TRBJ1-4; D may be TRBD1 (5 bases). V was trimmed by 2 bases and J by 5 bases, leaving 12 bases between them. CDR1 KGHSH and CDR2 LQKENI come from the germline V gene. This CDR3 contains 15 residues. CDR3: CASSPRGPENEKLFF. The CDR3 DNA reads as TGTGCCAGCTCACCAAGGGGTCCGGAAAATGAAAAACTGTTTTTT.

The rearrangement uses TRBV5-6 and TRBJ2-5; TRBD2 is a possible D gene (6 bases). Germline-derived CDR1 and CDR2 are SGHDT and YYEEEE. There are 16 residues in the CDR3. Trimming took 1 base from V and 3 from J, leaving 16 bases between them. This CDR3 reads CASSLNGGWGEETQYF. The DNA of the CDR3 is TGTGCCAGCAGCTTGAACGGGGGATGGGGCGAAGAGACCCAGTACTTC.

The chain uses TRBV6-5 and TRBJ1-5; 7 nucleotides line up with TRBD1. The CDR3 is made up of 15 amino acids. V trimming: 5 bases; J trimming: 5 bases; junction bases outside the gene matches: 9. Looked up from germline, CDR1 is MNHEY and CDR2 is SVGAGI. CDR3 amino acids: CASSRHRQGDQPQHF. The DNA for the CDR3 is TGTGCCAGCAGTCGACATAGACAGGGCGATCAGCCCCAGCATTTT.

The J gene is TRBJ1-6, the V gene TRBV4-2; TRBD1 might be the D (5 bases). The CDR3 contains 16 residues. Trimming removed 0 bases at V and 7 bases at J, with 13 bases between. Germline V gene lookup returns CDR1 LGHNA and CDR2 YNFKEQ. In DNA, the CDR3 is TGTGCCAGCAGCCAAGACCGGGGGGGGGAGAATTCACCCCTCCACTTT. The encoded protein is CASSQDRGGENSPLHF.

The CDR3 DNA is TGTGCCAGCAGTCCCCCGGCCCTAGGAGAAAAACTGTTTTTT. Protein product: CASSPPALGEKLFF. The chain employs TRBV28 and TRBJ1-4; D uncertain. V dropped 5 bases and J dropped 8 bases, with 15 bases sitting between them. From germline, CDR1 is MDHEN and CDR2 SYDVKM. The CDR3 runs to 14 residues.

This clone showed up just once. CDR3 protein: CASSEKRVTQETQYF. CDR3 nucleotides: TGTGCCAGCAGTGAAAAGAGAGTTACTCAAGAGACCCAGTACTTC. This chain joins TRBV2 and TRBJ2-5; no clear D gene. The CDR3 contains 15 residues. Germline CDR1 is SNHLY and CDR2 is FYNNEI. Trimming took off 2 bases at V and 2 bases at J, with 12 bases between the two ends.

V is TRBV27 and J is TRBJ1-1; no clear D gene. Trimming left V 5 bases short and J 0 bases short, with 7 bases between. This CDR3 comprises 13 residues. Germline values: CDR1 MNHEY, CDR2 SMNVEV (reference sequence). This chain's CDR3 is CASSRYLNTEAFF. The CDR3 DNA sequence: TGTGCCAGCAGTCGATATCTGAACACTGAAGCTTTCTTT.

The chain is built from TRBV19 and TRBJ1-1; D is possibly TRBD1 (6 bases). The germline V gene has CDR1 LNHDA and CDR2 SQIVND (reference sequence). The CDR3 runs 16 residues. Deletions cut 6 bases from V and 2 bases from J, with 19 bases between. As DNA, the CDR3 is TGTGCCAGTAGCAAGGTCGGGGGGCTATTAAACACTGAAGCTTTCTTT. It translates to CASSKVGGLLNTEAFF.

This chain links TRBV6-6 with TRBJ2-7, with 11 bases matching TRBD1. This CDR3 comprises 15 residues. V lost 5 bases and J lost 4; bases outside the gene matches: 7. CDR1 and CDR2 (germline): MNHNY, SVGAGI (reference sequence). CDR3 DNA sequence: TGTGCCAGCAGTCGTGACCGGGACAGGGGGTACGAGCAGTACTTC. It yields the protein CASSRDRDRGYEQYF.

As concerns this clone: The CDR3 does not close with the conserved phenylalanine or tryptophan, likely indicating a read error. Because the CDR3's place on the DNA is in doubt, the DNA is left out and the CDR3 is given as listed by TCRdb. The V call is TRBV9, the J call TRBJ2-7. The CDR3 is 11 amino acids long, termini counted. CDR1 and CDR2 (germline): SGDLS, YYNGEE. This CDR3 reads CASSAGDPKKI.

Here the CDR3 reads CASRPTPATNTEAFF. The CDR3 nucleotides read TGTGCCAGCAGACCAACACCGGCCACGAACACTGAAGCTTTCTTT. The V gene is TRBV7-2, the J gene TRBJ1-1; D is uncertain. V lost 6 bases to trimming and J lost 1 base, with 15 bases between them. Per germline, CDR1 SGHTA and CDR2 FQGNSA. The CDR3 is 15 residues long.

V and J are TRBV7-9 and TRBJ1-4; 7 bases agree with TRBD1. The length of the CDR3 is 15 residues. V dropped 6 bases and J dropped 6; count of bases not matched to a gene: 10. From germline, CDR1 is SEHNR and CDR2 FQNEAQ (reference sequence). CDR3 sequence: CASSSDRVRYEKLFF. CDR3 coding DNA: TGTGCCAGCAGTTCCGACAGGGTTAGGTATGAAAAACTGTTTTTT. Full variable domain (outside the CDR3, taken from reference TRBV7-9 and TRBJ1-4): DTGVSQNPRHKITKRGQNVTFRCDPISEHNRLYWYRQTLGQGPEFLTYFQNEAQLEKSRLLSDRFSAERPKGSFSTLEIQRTEQGDSAMYLCASSSDRVRYEKLFFGSGTQLSVL.

The CDR3 DNA reads TGTGCCAGCAAAGGGTACGAGGGCACTGAAGCTTTCTTT. Its translation: CASKGYEGTEAFF. The gene calls are TRBV6-5 and TRBJ1-1; D gene uncertain. V shed 7 bases and J shed 4 bases, with 13 bases lying between them. Germline CDR1 is MNHEY and CDR2 is SVGAGI. The length of the CDR3 is 13 residues.

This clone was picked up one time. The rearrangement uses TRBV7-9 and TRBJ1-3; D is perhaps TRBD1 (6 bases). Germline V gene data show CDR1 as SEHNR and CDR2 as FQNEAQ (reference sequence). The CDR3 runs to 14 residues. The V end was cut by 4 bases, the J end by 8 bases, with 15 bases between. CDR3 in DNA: TGTGCCAGCAGCTCCTGGACAGACGGAGACACCATATATTTT. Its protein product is CASSSWTDGDTIYF.

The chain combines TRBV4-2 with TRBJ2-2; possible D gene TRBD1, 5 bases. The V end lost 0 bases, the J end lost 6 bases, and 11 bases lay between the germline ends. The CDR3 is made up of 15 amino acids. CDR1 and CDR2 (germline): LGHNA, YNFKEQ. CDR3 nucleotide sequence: TGTGCCAGCAGCCAAGATTGGGGCGAAGCCGGGGAGCTGTTTTTT. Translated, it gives CASSQDWGEAGELFF.

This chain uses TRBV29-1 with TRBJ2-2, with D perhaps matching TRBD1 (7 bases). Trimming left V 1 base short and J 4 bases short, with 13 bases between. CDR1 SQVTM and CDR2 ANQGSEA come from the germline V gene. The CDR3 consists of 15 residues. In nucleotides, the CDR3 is TGCAGCGTTGAAGGCCAGGGGGAGGTCACCGGGGAGCTGTTTTTT. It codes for CSVEGQGEVTGELFF.

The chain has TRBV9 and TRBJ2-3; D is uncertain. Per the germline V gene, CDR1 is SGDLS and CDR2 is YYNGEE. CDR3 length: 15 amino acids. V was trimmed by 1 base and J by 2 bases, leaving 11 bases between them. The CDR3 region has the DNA TGTGCCAGCAGCGTAAGGTCTAGACCCACAGATACGCAGTATTTT. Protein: CASSVRSRPTDTQYF. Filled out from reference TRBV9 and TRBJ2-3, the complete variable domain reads DSGVTQTPKHLITATGQRVTLRCSPRSGDLSVYWYQQSLDQGLQFLIQYYNGEERAKGNILERFSAQQFPDLHSELNLSSLELGDSALYFCASSVRSRPTDTQYFGPGTRLTVL.

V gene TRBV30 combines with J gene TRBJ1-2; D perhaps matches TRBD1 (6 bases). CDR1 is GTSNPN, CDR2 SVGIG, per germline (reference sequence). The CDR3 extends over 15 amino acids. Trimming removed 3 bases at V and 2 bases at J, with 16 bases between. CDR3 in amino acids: CAWSGQLHLNYGYTF. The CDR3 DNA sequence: TGTGCCTGGAGCGGACAGCTCCATCTCAACTATGGCTACACCTTC.

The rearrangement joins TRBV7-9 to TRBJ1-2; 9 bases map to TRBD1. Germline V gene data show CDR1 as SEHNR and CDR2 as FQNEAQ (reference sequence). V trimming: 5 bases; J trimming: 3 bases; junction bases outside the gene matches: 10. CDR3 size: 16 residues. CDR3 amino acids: CASSPGTGKDHYGYTF. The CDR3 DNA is TGTGCCAGCAGCCCCGGGACAGGGAAGGATCACTATGGCTACACCTTC.

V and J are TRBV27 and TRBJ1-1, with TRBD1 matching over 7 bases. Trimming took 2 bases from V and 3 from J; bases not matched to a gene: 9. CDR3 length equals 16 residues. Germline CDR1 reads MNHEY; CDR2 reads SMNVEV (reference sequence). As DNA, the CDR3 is TGTGCCAGCAGTTTAACGAACAGGGGTAGGGACACTGAAGCTTTCTTT. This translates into CASSLTNRGRDTEAFF.

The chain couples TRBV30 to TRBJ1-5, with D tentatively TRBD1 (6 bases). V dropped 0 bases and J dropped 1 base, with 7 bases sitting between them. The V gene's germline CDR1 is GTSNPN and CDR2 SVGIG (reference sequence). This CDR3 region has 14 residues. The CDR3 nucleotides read TGTGCCTGGAGTGTTGGACAGAGCAATCAGCCCCAGCATTTT. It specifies CAWSVGQSNQPQHF.

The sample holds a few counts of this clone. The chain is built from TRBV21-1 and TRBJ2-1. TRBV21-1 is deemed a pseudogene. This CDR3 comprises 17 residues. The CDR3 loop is CASPLRGAPKPYNEQFF. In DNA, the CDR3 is TGTGCCAGCCCCCTAAGGGGGGCCCCCAAACCCTACAATGAGCAGTTCTTC.

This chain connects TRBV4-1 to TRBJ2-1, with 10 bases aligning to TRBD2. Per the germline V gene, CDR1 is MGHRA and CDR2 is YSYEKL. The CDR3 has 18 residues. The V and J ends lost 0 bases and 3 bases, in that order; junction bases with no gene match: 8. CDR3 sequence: CASSQDPSLAGNYNEQFF. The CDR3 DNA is TGCGCCAGCAGCCAAGACCCCTCACTAGCGGGGAACTACAATGAGCAGTTCTTC.

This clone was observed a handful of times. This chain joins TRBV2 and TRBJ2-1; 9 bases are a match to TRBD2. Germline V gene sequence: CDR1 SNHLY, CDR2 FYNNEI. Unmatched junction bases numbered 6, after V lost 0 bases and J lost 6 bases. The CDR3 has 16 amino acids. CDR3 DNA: TGTGCCAGCAGTGAAGCGAGCGGGGGGACCTCCAATGAGCAGTTCTTC. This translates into CASSEASGGTSNEQFF.

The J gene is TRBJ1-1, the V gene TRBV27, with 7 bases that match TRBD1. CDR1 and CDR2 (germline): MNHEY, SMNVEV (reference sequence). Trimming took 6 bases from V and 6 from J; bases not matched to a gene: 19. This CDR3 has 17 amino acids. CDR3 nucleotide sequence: TGTGCCAGCAGCACCATGATACCGACAGGGAAAGGGCCTGAAGCTTTCTTT. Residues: CASSTMIPTGKGPEAFF.

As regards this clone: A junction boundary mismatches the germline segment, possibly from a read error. The CDR3 region has the DNA TGTGCCACCAGCGGCAGGGACCCAGCCAATGAGCCCCAGCATTTT. Translating gives CATSGRDPANEPQHF. J is TRBJ1-5 and V is TRBV15; the D gene is possibly TRBD1 (5 bases). Looked up from germline, CDR1 is LNHNV and CDR2 is YYDKDF (reference sequence). CDR3 length: 15 amino acids.